The rows below give T cell receptor beta chains drawn from one sample of a study of vaccination and CD4 T cells after COVID-19. TCRdb re-analysed the PCR reads in MiXCR, keeping a single row per CDR3 protein. The sample holds 4,000 to 5,500 distinct CDR3 sequences, roughly 60% seen once. These receptors are not linked to any known antigen. The sequencing input was CD4+ T cells from blood, cultured in vitro. The source is a human donor in good health. Each CDR3 is given with its conserved first and last residue. The D gene is left open where the match is weak. The size entry is marked missing in some rows and otherwise reads once, few, many or a size class.

d_call cdr3_length j_call v_call clone_size cdr3_nt cdr3_aa
- 14 TRBJ2-7 TRBV2 - TGTGCCAGCTTGGCTTTAGGACAGACCTACGAGCAGTACTTC CASLALGQTYEQYF
- 15 TRBJ1-1 TRBV6-1 - TGTGCCAGCAGACGGGACCTCTTAATGAACACTGAAGCTTTCTTT CASRRDLLMNTEAFF
TRBD1 11 TRBJ2-7 TRBV30 - TGTGCCGGGACAGGGGGTTACGAGCAGTACTTC CAGTGGYEQYF
- 13 TRBJ1-2 TRBV15 - TGTGCCACCAGCAGAGATCTTGGCTATGGCTACACCTTC CATSRDLGYGYTF
- 12 TRBJ1-2 TRBV7-2 few TGTGCCAGCAGCTCCCGATTCTATGGCTACACCTTC CASSSRFYGYTF
TRBD2 14 TRBJ2-5 TRBV7-6 - TGTGCCAGCAGCTTGGGGGCGGCAGCGGGGGAACAGTACTTC CASSLGAAAGEQYF
- 13 TRBJ2-3 TRBV24-1 few TGTGCCACCAGTGATGGAATCACAGATACGCAGTATTTT CATSDGITDTQYF
- 15 TRBJ1-1 TRBV7-2 - TGTGCCAGCAGCTTAGAGGCAGCCGTAAACACTGAAGCTTTCTTT CASSLEAAVNTEAFF
- 15 TRBJ2-7 TRBV30 few TGTGCCTGGACGCCGACCGGGACCCTGTCCTACGAGCAGTACTTC CAWTPTGTLSYEQYF
- 13 TRBJ2-2 TRBV6-4 - TGTGCCAGCAGTCCACAGGGCACCGGGGAGCTGTTTTTT CASSPQGTGELFF
- 15 TRBJ2-1 TRBV10-3 - TGTGCCATCAGTGAGTCGGTAGTAAAGGGAGGCGAGCAGTTCTTC CAISESVVKGGEQFF
TRBD1 15 TRBJ1-6 TRBV6-1 few TGTGCCAGCCGGGACAGGGCGTCCTATAATTCACCCCTCCACTTT CASRDRASYNSPLHF
- 16 TRBJ1-2 TRBV6-5 few TGTGCCAGCAGTTACTCAACCTCCAGGGCTAACTATGGCTACACCTTC CASSYSTSRANYGYTF
- 15 TRBJ2-3 TRBV7-2 few TGTGCCAGCAGCTTAGCGGGCTCCAGCACAGATACGCAGTATTTT CASSLAGSSTDTQYF
- 17 TRBJ1-5 TRBV6-1 - TGTGCCAGCAGGGTTACCCACCGTGCAGGGGCCGGTCAGCCCCAGCATTTT CASRVTHRAGAGQPQHF
TRBD2 15 TRBJ2-1 TRBV7-9 - TGTGCCAGCAGCTTAACAGCGGGAGGGGGGGATGAGCAGTTCTTC CASSLTAGGGDEQFF
- 12 TRBJ2-1 TRBV6-1 - TGTGCAGCAGGGAGCTCCTACAATGAGCAGTTCTTC CAAGSSYNEQFF
TRBD1 15 TRBJ2-2 TRBV6-1 - TGTGCCAGCAGGGTTCAGGGGGTGGGGACCGGGGAGCTGTTTTTT CASRVQGVGTGELFF
- 13 TRBJ1-1 TRBV7-8 few TGTGCCAGCAGCTTAGCTTGGAACACTGAAGCTTTCTTT CASSLAWNTEAFF
- 14 TRBJ1-5 TRBV27 - TGTGCCAGCAGTTTACAGGGAAGCAATCAGCCCCAGCATTTT CASSLQGSNQPQHF
- 15 TRBJ1-2 TRBV6-5 - TGTGCCAGCAGTTCCCTGGGGGGTCCTAACTATGGCTACACCTTC CASSSLGGPNYGYTF
- 12 TRBJ1-2 TRBV6-5 - TGTGCCAGCAGTTACGTAGGTGGTGGCTACACCTTC CASSYVGGGYTF